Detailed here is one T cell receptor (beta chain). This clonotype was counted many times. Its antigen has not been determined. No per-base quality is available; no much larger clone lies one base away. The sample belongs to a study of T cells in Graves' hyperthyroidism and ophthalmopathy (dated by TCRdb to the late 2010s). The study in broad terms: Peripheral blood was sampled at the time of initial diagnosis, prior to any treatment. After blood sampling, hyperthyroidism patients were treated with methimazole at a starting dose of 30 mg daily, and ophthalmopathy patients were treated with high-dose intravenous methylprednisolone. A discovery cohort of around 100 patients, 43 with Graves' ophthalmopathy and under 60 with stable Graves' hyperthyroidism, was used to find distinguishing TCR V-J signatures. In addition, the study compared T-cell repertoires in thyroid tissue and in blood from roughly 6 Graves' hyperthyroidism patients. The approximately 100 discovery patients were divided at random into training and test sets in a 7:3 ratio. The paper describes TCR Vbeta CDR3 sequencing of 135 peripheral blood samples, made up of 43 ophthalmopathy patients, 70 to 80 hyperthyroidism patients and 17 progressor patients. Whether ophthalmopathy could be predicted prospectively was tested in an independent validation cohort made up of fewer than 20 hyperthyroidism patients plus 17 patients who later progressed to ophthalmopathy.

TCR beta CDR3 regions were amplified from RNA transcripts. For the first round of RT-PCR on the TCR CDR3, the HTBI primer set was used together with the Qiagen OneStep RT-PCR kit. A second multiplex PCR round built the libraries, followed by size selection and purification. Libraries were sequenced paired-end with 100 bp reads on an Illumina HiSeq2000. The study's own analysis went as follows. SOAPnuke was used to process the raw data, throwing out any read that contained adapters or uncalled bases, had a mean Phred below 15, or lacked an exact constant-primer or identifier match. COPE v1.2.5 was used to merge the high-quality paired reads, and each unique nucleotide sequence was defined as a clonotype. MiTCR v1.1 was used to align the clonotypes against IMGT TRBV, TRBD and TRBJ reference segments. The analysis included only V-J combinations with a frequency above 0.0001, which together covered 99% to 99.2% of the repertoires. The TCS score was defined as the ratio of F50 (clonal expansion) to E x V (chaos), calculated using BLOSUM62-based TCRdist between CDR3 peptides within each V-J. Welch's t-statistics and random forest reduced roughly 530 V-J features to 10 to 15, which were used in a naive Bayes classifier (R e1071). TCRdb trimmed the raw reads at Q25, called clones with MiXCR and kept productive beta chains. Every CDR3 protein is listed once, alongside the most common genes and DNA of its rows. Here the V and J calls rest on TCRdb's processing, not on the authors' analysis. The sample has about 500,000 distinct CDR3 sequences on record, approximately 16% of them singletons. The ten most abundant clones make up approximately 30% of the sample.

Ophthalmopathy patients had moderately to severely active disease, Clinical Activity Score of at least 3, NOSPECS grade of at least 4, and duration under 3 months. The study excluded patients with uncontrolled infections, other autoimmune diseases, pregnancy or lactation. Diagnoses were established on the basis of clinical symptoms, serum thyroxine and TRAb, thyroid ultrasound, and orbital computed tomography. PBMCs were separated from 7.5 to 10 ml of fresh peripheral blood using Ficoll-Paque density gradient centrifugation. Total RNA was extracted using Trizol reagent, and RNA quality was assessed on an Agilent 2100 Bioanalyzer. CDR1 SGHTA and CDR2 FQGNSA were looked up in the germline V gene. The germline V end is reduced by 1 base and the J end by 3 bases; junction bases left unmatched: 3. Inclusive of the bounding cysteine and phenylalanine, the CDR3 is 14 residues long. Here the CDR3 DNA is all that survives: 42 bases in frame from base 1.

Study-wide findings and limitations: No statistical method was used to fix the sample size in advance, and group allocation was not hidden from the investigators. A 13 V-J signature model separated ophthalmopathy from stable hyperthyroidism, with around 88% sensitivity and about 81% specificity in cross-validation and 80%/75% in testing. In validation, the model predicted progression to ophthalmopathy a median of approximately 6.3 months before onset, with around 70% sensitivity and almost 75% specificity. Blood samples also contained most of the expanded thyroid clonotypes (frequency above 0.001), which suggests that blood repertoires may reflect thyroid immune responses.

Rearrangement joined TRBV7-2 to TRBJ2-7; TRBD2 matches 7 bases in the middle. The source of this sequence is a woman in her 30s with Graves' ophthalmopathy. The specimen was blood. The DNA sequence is TGTGCCAGCAGCTTAGTGGCGGGAGTCTACGAGCAGTACTTC. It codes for CASSLVAGVYEQYF.